These 18 T cell receptor beta chains were all obtained from the same sample, sequenced in a study of blood T cells in healthy people across ages. A second roughly 6 to 12 cycle PCR used barcoded and J-beta primers. MiXCR was run by TCRdb on the 5' RACE reads, yielding one entry per CDR3 protein. The sample consists of about 1.6 million distinct CDR3 sequences, approximately 32% of them appearing once. Material: blood. The receptor set was obtained from a woman between 25 and 40 years old in good health.

This clonotype was counted ten times or more. The chain is built from TRBV12-3 or TRBV12-4 and TRBJ2-1, with 9 bases that match TRBD1. Germline trimming cut 6 bases from V and 6 bases from J; bases unmatched to any gene: 9. CDR3 length equals 15 residues. The CDR3 spells CASSSTGGVGNEQFF. CDR3 DNA: TGTGCCAGCAGCTCGACAGGGGGTGTAGGCAATGAGCAGTTCTTC.

This clonotype was found a few times. The V and J genes are TRBV4-1 and TRBJ1-4; D ambiguous. Germline V CDR1 and CDR2: MGHRA, YSYEKL. The germline V and J ends were trimmed by 2 bases and 0 bases, with 10 bases remaining between them. CDR3 length equals 16 residues. Here the CDR3 reads CASSQIPSSTNEKLFF. Written as DNA, the CDR3 is TGCGCCAGCAGCCAAATCCCTAGCTCAACTAATGAAAAACTGTTTTTT.

This clonotype appeared a few times. This chain connects TRBV28 to TRBJ2-5; 11 nucleotides match TRBD1. J lost 3 bases, V lost 7 bases, and 13 bases had no gene match. This CDR3 has 17 residues. Germline V gene sequence: CDR1 MDHEN, CDR2 SYDVKM. The CDR3 spells CASKAARGQGEEETQYF. The CDR3 DNA reads TGTGCCAGCAAGGCTGCTAGGGGACAGGGGGAGGAAGAGACCCAGTACTTC.

The chain joins TRBV7-3 to TRBJ2-1; the match to TRBD1 covers 11 bases. Germline lookup yields CDR1 SGHTA and CDR2 FQGTGA. Germline trimming cut 5 bases from V and 9 bases from J; bases unmatched to any gene: 6. The CDR3 length is 14 residues. The CDR3, as DNA: TGTGCCAGCAGCACGGACAGGGGGCATTCTGAGCAGTTCTTC. It is translated as CASSTDRGHSEQFF.

This clonotype was counted only a few times. The V gene is TRBV4-2, the J gene TRBJ2-5; 7 nucleotides align to TRBD2. The CDR3 covers 16 residues. Germline trimming cut 1 base from V and 0 bases from J; bases unmatched to any gene: 5. The germline gives CDR1 LGHNA, CDR2 YNFKEQ. This CDR3 is CASSQAGGQYQETQYF. In nucleotides, the CDR3 is TGTGCCAGCAGCCAAGCGGGGGGTCAGTACCAAGAGACCCAGTACTTC.

This clonotype was counted only a few times. The rearrangement uses TRBV3-1 and TRBJ2-2, with D possibly called TRBD1 or TRBD2 (6 bases each). Germline V gives CDR1 LGHDT, CDR2 YNNKEL (reference sequence). The CDR3 consists of 17 residues. V lost 4 bases and J 4 bases, leaving 19 bases between the germline ends. CDR3 sequence: CASSRSTPGAGTGELFF. The CDR3 DNA follows: TGTGCCAGCAGCCGAAGCACGCCGGGGGCAGGCACCGGGGAGCTGTTTTTT.

This sequence joins TRBV29-1 and TRBJ1-1, with TRBD1 identical over 7 bases. The CDR3 runs 15 residues. The J segment lost 1 base and the V segment lost 3 bases, leaving 8 bases of the junction unmatched. Per the germline V gene, CDR1 is SQVTM and CDR2 is ANQGSEA. This CDR3 reads CSVDKGQSRNTEAFF. CDR3 sequence (DNA): TGCAGCGTTGATAAGGGACAGAGTAGGAACACTGAAGCTTTCTTT. Variable domain in full (rest from reference TRBV29-1 and TRBJ1-1): SAVISQKPSRDICQRGTSLTIQCQVDSQVTMMFWYRQQPGQSLTLIATANQGSEATYESGFVIDKFPISRPNLTFSTLTVSNMSPEDSSIYLCSVDKGQSRNTEAFFGQGTRLTVV.

This clonotype was detected ten times or more. This chain links TRBV12-3 or TRBV12-4 with TRBJ1-2; TRBD1 matches 11 bases. The J segment lost 4 bases and the V segment lost 3 bases, leaving 4 bases of the junction unmatched. This CDR3 spans 15 amino acids. In DNA form, the CDR3 reads TGTGCCAGCAGTTTTCGGACAGGGGGCCTCTATGGCTACACCTTC. It codes for CASSFRTGGLYGYTF.

The chain combines TRBV5-6 with TRBJ1-4; D unclear. Germline V gives CDR1 SGHDT, CDR2 YYEEEE. The CDR3 runs to 14 residues. Trimming took off 2 bases at V and 7 bases at J, with 12 bases between the two ends. For the CDR3, the DNA is TGTGCCAGCAGCTTTGGAATGAAGGGTGAAAAACTGTTTTTT. This translates into CASSFGMKGEKLFF.

V and J are TRBV10-3 and TRBJ2-1, with D possibly being TRBD2 (5 bases). V was trimmed by 6 bases and J by 7 bases, leaving 16 bases between them. Germline V CDR1 and CDR2: ENHRY, SYGVKD. This CDR3 comprises 14 residues. The chain's CDR3 is CAIREPPPGNEQFF. CDR3 coding DNA: TGTGCCATCAGGGAGCCCCCGCCGGGGAATGAGCAGTTCTTC.

The chain joins TRBV10-3 to TRBJ1-2, with D possibly being TRBD1 (6 bases). The CDR3 is 17 amino acids. In germline, CDR1 is ENHRY, CDR2 SYGVKD. Trimming removed 4 bases from V and 5 bases from J, with 23 bases in between. CDR3 in amino acids: CAISGSPLGGQKYGYTF. Here the CDR3 DNA reads TGTGCCATCAGTGGATCGCCGCTCGGAGGACAGAAATATGGCTACACCTTC.

The chain uses TRBV28 and TRBJ1-2; D not certain. Germline V gives CDR1 MDHEN, CDR2 SYDVKM. This CDR3 spans 11 amino acids. Trimming removed 7 bases from V and 8 bases from J, with 11 bases in between. CDR3 sequence reads: CASTLGQGYTF. CDR3 bases: TGTGCCAGCACCCTGGGTCAGGGCTACACCTTC.

This clonotype was seen a handful of times. The chain carries TRBV12-3 or TRBV12-4 and TRBJ1-1; TRBD1 is a possible D gene (6 bases). V shed 11 bases and J shed 5 bases, with 18 bases lying between them. The CDR3 length is 13 residues. The CDR3: CAEAGTMGTEAFF. CDR3 coding DNA: TGTGCCGAGGCGGGGACAATGGGGACTGAAGCTTTCTTT.

This clonotype turned up a few times. The rearrangement links TRBV9 to TRBJ2-1; 9 bases map to TRBD2. Germline loops: CDR1 SGDLS, CDR2 YYNGEE. The trim removed 0 bases at V and 4 bases at J, leaving 5 bases unmatched. The CDR3 consists of 16 residues. The CDR3 here is CASSVGGGRAYNEQFF. CDR3 bases: TGTGCCAGCAGCGTAGGCGGCGGGAGGGCTTACAATGAGCAGTTCTTC. The full variable domain, in which reference TRBV9 and TRBJ2-1 provide the parts outside the CDR3, is DSGVTQTPKHLITATGQRVTLRCSPRSGDLSVYWYQQSLDQGLQFLIQYYNGEERAKGNILERFSAQQFPDLHSELNLSSLELGDSALYFCASSVGGGRAYNEQFFGPGTRLTVL.

CDR3 in DNA: TGTGCCAGCAGTGGGACTAGCGGGAGTAGGAATAAGCAGTTCTTC. Protein: CASSGTSGSRNKQFF. The chain couples TRBV12-3 or TRBV12-4 to TRBJ2-1; 14 bases line up with TRBD2. V shed 5 bases, J shed 11 bases, and the junction held 8 bases outside the gene matches. This CDR3 is 15 amino acids long.

This chain uses TRBV21-1 with TRBJ2-3; the table calls TRBD2, which could not be checked here. TRBV21-1 is given as a pseudogene. This CDR3 is 17 amino acids long. The CDR3 sequence: CASSKLGLAGSTDTQYF. DNA for the CDR3: TGTGCCAGCAGCAAATTGGGACTAGCGGGCAGCACAGATACGCAGTATTTT.

The chain employs TRBV20-1 and TRBJ1-4; 7 bases line up with TRBD1. CDR1 and CDR2 from the germline V gene are DFQATT and SNEGSKA (reference sequence). The CDR3 length is 15 residues. With V trimmed by 0 bases and J by 3 bases, 4 bases remained unmatched. The CDR3 region is CSARDPTGANEKLFF. The CDR3 nucleotides are TGCAGTGCTAGAGACCCTACAGGGGCTAATGAAAAACTGTTTTTT.

This clonotype showed up just a few times. This chain joins TRBV6-2 or TRBV6-3 and TRBJ2-1; 11 positions agree with TRBD2. There are 14 residues in the CDR3. V shed 4 bases, J shed 15 bases, and the junction held 11 bases outside the gene matches. Germline V CDR1 and CDR2: MNHEY, SVGEGT. The CDR3 here is CASSLRVAGGLGFF. For the CDR3, the DNA is TGTGCCAGCAGTTTGAGAGTAGCGGGAGGGCTCGGGTTCTTC.